This T cell receptor (beta chain) was captured in a study of blood T cell repertoires in COVID-19. Overall study context: Some COVID-19 samples were acute and others convalescent; all came from the United States, Italy and Spain. PBMCs, B-cell-depleted T cells, or T cells provided the cDNA or gDNA that made up the material.

Under the authors' procedure: Amplified reference gene primers provided the basis for estimating nucleated cell counts. The assay was immunoSEQ multiplex PCR, and TCRdb's table has in-frame clones only and misses some. V and J calls plus clone size are reproduced from that table; the DNA served to infer D and trimming. This sample has some 200,000 clones, with about 85% found just once. This CDR3 has 15 residues. Germline CDR1 reads WNHNN; CDR2 reads SYGVQD (reference sequence). Trimming shortened V by 4 bases and J by 4 bases, and 14 bases separated the two germline ends. This chain uses TRBV10-1 with TRBJ1-3; TRBD1 is a possible D gene (6 bases). The origin of this receptor is an elderly woman in a cohort sampled during active or convalescent COVID-19. Sequencing was performed on peripheral blood. DNA for the CDR3: TGCGCCAGCAGTGCCGGGACAATGGACGGAAACACCATATATTTT. Protein: CASSAGTMDGNTIYF.